A selection of T cell receptor beta chains follows, all from one sample in a study of T cell responses to AZD1222 COVID-19 vaccine. The data were produced by immunoSEQ multiplex PCR, yet TCRdb's version contains in-frame clones alone and is incomplete. The sample includes 100,000 to 120,000 clones, just under 95% of them seen just once. Material: peripheral blood, obtained 28 days after the second AZD1222 dose. Every receptor here comes from an adult who received the AZD1222 COVID-19 vaccine. The CDR3 runs from the conserved cysteine through the conserved F or W. D genes are given only for firm matches. The size entry is marked missing in some rows and otherwise reads once, few, many or a size class.

clone_size	v_call	j_call	d_call	cdr3_nt	cdr3_aa
once	TRBV5-1	TRBJ1-4	.	TGCGCCAGCAGCTTGGACAGTAATGAAAAACTGTTTTTT	CASSLDSNEKLFF
.	TRBV7-6	TRBJ2-2	TRBD2	TGTGCCAGCAGCCCACTAATAGCGGGGGGGCACCAAAGGGAGCTGTTTTTT	CASSPLIAGGHQRELFF
.	TRBV11-1	TRBJ2-5	.	TGTGCCAGCAGCTTGGTAGCCCAAGAGACCCAGTACTTC	CASSLVAQETQYF
.	TRBV7-9	TRBJ1-3	.	TGTGCCAGCACCTTGGACGGGGGCAACACCATATATTTT	CASTLDGGNTIYF
.	TRBV10-3	TRBJ2-3	TRBD2	TGTGCCATCGGGCTGACTAGCCGCGGCACAGATACGCAGTATTTT	CAIGLTSRGTDTQYF
.	TRBV27	TRBJ2-7	TRBD2	TGTGCCAGCAGCCGAAGTCCGGGACTAGTCTCCTACGAGCAGTACTTC	CASSRSPGLVSYEQYF
.	TRBV10-3	TRBJ1-2	TRBD1	TGTGCCATCAGTGAGTCGCAGGACAGGGGGGACTATGGCTACACCTTC	CAISESQDRGDYGYTF
.	TRBV19	TRBJ1-2	.	TGTGCCAGTAGTAGCGGGAGGGGCGGAAACTATGGCTACACCTTC	CASSSGRGGNYGYTF
.	TRBV5-1	TRBJ2-7	.	TGCGCCAGCAGCTTGTCCGGGTTACGGGAGCAGTACTTC	CASSLSGLREQYF
.	TRBV28	TRBJ2-3	TRBD1	TGTGCCAGCAGTTTCTTACAGGGGCAAGATACGCAGTATTTT	CASSFLQGQDTQYF
.	TRBV15	TRBJ1-4	.	TGTGCCACCAGCAGAGCCGGGGGCGCGTCTAATGAAAAACTGTTTTTT	CATSRAGGASNEKLFF
.	TRBV10-3	TRBJ1-6	.	TGTGCCATCACTGCGAGGCAGTGGGATTCACCCCTCCACTTT	CAITARQWDSPLHF
.	TRBV6-2/TRBV6-3	TRBJ2-7	TRBD2	TGTGCCAGCAGCTCCGAGAGGGTAGGACTAGCGGGAAGCTACGAGCAGTACTTC	CASSSERVGLAGSYEQYF
once	TRBV5-6	TRBJ1-2	.	TGTGCCAGCAGCCGCGCGATGGGTAACTATGGCTACACCTTC	CASSRAMGNYGYTF
.	TRBV6-1	TRBJ1-1	.	TGTGCCAGCAGTGACCCAGCGCAGGGGAAAGTTGGCACTGAAGCTTTCTTT	CASSDPAQGKVGTEAFF
once	TRBV10-3	TRBJ1-6	.	TGTGCCATCAGTGACGGGACCGGGAATTCACCCCTCCACTTT	CAISDGTGNSPLHF
.	TRBV4-1	TRBJ2-2	TRBD1	TGCGCCAGCAGCCAAGATACCGGAACAGGGGTCACCGGGGAGCTGTTTTTT	CASSQDTGTGVTGELFF
.	TRBV5-1	TRBJ2-7	.	TGCGCCAGCTCCCCGTCGAGATACGAGCAGTACTTC	CASSPSRYEQYF
.	TRBV2	TRBJ1-1	.	TGTGCCAGCAGAGCAACAAGATCGAACACTGAAGCTTTCTTT	CASRATRSNTEAFF
.	TRBV28	TRBJ2-1	TRBD1	TGTGCCAGCTCAAACGACAGGGACGTTGAGCAGTTCTTC	CASSNDRDVEQFF
.	TRBV4-2	TRBJ1-1	TRBD1	TGTGCCAGCAGCCAAGCGCGACAGGGGGTAGGTGCTTTCTTT	CASSQARQGVGAFF
once	TRBV6-5	TRBJ2-5	.	TGTGCCAGCAGTTACTCAGCCCGGAGCCCACAGTACTTC	CASSYSARSPQYF
.	TRBV11-2	TRBJ1-4	.	TGTGCCAGCAGCTTAATTGGGACGGGTGAAAAACTGTTTTTT	CASSLIGTGEKLFF
.	TRBV30	TRBJ2-7	TRBD1	TGTGCCGGGAATCCGGGACAGACCTACGAGCAGTACTTC	CAGNPGQTYEQYF
.	TRBV6-2/TRBV6-3	TRBJ2-2	.	TGTGCCAGCAGTCCCCACACCGGGGAGCTGTTTTTT	CASSPHTGELFF
.	TRBV27	TRBJ1-6	TRBD1	TGTGCCAGCAGTTTTCAGGGGGAGGGCTCACCCCTCCACTTT	CASSFQGEGSPLHF
.	TRBV2	TRBJ1-2	.	TGTGCCAGCAGCGTCAGAGGGTCCGCCTATGGCTACACCTTC	CASSVRGSAYGYTF
.	TRBV11-1	TRBJ2-3	TRBD1	TGTGCCAGCAGCTTTCCCGGGACAGGGGTCACAGATACGCAGTATTTT	CASSFPGTGVTDTQYF
.	TRBV16	TRBJ1-2	TRBD1	TGTGCCAGCAGCCAATCGACAGGGACAGTCTATGGCTACACCTTC	CASSQSTGTVYGYTF
.	TRBV10-3	TRBJ1-1	.	TGTGCCATGAAGGACACTTCGAACACTGAAGCTTTCTTT	CAMKDTSNTEAFF
.	TRBV11-2	TRBJ2-3	.	TGTGCCAGCAGTTCGTACACAGATACGCAGTATTTT	CASSSYTDTQYF
.	TRBV27	TRBJ2-7	TRBD1	TGTGCCAGCAGTCCCCACCGAGGGACAGGGGGAGGGATCTACGAGCAGTACTTC	CASSPHRGTGGGIYEQYF
.	TRBV6-2/TRBV6-3	TRBJ2-5	.	TGTGCCAGCAGTTACTCGTCTCAGGATCACCAAGAGACCCAGTACTTC	CASSYSSQDHQETQYF
.	TRBV5-1	TRBJ1-5	.	TGCGCCAGCAGCTTGGGATCGGGAAGCGAGGATCAGCCCCAGCATTTT	CASSLGSGSEDQPQHF
.	TRBV4-2	TRBJ1-2	.	TGTGCCAGCAGCCAAGTACCAGGGGCGCGGGATGGCTACACCTTC	CASSQVPGARDGYTF
.	TRBV10-3	TRBJ1-2	TRBD1	TGTGCCATCAGTGAGTCGAGAGGGGGCGCTTCTAATTGGCCTAACTATGGCTACACCTTC	CAISESRGGASNWPNYGYTF
.	TRBV5-1	TRBJ2-1	.	TGCGCCAGCAGCTTCGGGGTCTACAATGAGCAGTTCTTC	CASSFGVYNEQFF
.	TRBV29-1	TRBJ2-7	.	TGCAGCGTTGAAGTGGCAGGTCACAACTACGAGCAGTACTTC	CSVEVAGHNYEQYF
.	TRBV5-1	TRBJ1-1	TRBD1	TGCGCCAGCAGCCTGAACAGGGGTGAAGCTTTCTTT	CASSLNRGEAFF
.	TRBV5-1	TRBJ1-2	TRBD1	TGCGCCAGCAGCTTTCAGGGGGTGGATGGCTACACCTTC	CASSFQGVDGYTF
.	TRBV2	TRBJ1-4	.	TGTGCCGGCCGCGGCAGTGCTAATGAAAAACTGTTTTTT	CAGRGSANEKLFF
.	TRBV3-1/TRBV3-2	TRBJ1-1	.	TGTGCCAGCAGCCAAAACGGACGGAACACTGAAGCTTTCTTT	CASSQNGRNTEAFF
.	TRBV9	TRBJ2-5	.	TGTGCCAGCAACCAGTTGGGGGTACAAGAGACCCAGTACTTC	CASNQLGVQETQYF
.	TRBV5-1	TRBJ1-6	.	TGCGCCAGCAGCTTGGTGTCTCTGGGTACTAATTCACCCCTCCACTTT	CASSLVSLGTNSPLHF
.	TRBV6-6	TRBJ1-2	.	TGTGCCAGCAGTTACACCCAGGCCAACTATGGCTACACCTTC	CASSYTQANYGYTF